Sequencing of this TCR beta chain was carried out in a study of memory CD4+ T cells and cytomegalovirus serostatus. V was clipped by 4 bases and J by 4 bases, with 8 bases between them. The CDR3 extends over 14 amino acids. The germline V gene has CDR1 MNHEY and CDR2 SVGAGI. Single viable CD3+CD4+CD8-CD45RO+ cells were sorted as the memory CD4+ T cells. Clones were read by immunoSEQ multiplex PCR, and TCRdb kept only the in-frame ones, dropping some. This table has some 56,000 clones, 82% appearing once. Source material: memory CD4+ T cells from blood. This clonotype was obtained from an adult in good health and CMV-seronegative. The chain has TRBV6-5 and TRBJ1-6, with a weak D call TRBD1 (5 bases). CDR3 amino acids: CASSWQGYNSPLHF. As DNA, the CDR3 is TGTGCCAGCAGTTGGCAGGGTTATAATTCACCCCTCCACTTT.